This TCR beta chain is from a study of blood T cell repertoires in COVID-19. TCRdb keeps only in-frame clones here, not all; method: immunoSEQ multiplex PCR. The profile covers over 60,000 clones, with 90% appearing a single time and roughly 6.2% taken by the ten largest. The length of the CDR3 is 12 residues. CDR1 is SGHRS, CDR2 YFSETQ, per germline. V trimming: 4 bases; J trimming: 4 bases; junction bases outside the gene matches: 2. Material for sequencing was peripheral blood. The clonotype comes from a woman older than 75 with active COVID-19. The chain joins TRBV5-1 to TRBJ2-7; 7 positions agree with TRBD2. The CDR3 protein is CASSREGYEQYF. The CDR3 nucleotides read TGCGCCAGCAGCAGGGAGGGATACGAGCAGTACTTC.